Following are 30 T cell receptor beta chains from one sample sequenced in a study of long-term antiretroviral therapy in people with HIV. Sequencing used immunoSEQ v3.0 at survey level. The table came from immunoSEQ multiplex PCR; TCRdb's copy has only in-frame clones and leaves some out. This repertoire shows more than 15,000 clones, 88% found once; its top ten account for more than 10%. The sequences come from unsorted PBMCs, collected 0.7 years before starting antiretroviral therapy. The receptors come from a man over 45 with HIV.

The chain links TRBV6-5 to TRBJ1-2; a weak D match, TRBD1 (6 bases). The CDR3 contains 14 residues. The V end was cut by 6 bases, the J end by 4 bases, with 15 bases between. In germline, CDR1 is MNHEY, CDR2 SVGAGI. The CDR3 spells CASRKNRDLYGYTF. The CDR3 DNA reads as TGTGCCAGCAGGAAAAACAGGGACCTCTATGGCTACACCTTC.

The gene calls are TRBV5-6 and TRBJ2-2; 9 nucleotides line up with TRBD1. CDR1 is SGHDT and CDR2 is YYEEEE in the germline V gene. Losses at the gene ends were 0 bases for V and 3 bases for J; bases not matched to a gene: 6. This CDR3 contains 17 residues. The CDR3 region is CASSLGRWTGDTGELFF. The CDR3, as DNA: TGTGCCAGCAGCTTGGGACGCTGGACAGGGGACACCGGGGAGCTGTTTTTT.

The CDR3 region has the DNA TGTGCCAGCAGCTTACTTTTTGACTATGGCTACACCTTC. Its protein product is CASSLLFDYGYTF. This sequence joins TRBV7-2 and TRBJ1-2, with unresolved D. The CDR3 consists of 13 residues. V dropped 2 bases and J dropped 3 bases, with 7 bases sitting between them. The germline V gene encodes CDR1 SGHTA and CDR2 FQGNSA.

This clone was recorded a few times. This sequence joins TRBV28 and TRBJ2-7; D could derive from TRBD1 or TRBD2 (5 bases each). This CDR3 spans 14 amino acids. Germline V gives CDR1 MDHEN, CDR2 SYDVKM. Trimming removed 5 bases at V and 7 bases at J, with 18 bases between. CDR3 in amino acids: CASSTLALWGEQYF. DNA for the CDR3: TGTGCCAGCAGTACTTTGGCTCTTTGGGGGGAGCAGTACTTC. The full variable domain, in which reference TRBV28 and TRBJ2-7 provide the parts outside the CDR3, is DVKVTQSSRYLVKRTGEKVFLECVQDMDHENMFWYRQDPGLGLRLIYFSYDVKMKEKGDIPEGYSVSREKKERFSLILESASTNQTSMYLCASSTLALWGEQYFGPGTRLTVT.

This rearrangement joins TRBV7-2 to TRBJ1-6, with TRBD1 matching 9 bases. This CDR3 is 15 amino acids long. The J segment lost 10 bases and the V segment lost 5 bases, leaving 9 bases of the junction unmatched. Germline values: CDR1 SGHTA, CDR2 FQGNSA. The CDR3 DNA is TGTGCCAGCAGCCCCAGACAGGGGGGAGAATCACCCCTCCACTTT. Encoded protein: CASSPRQGGESPLHF.

The chain combines TRBV5-5 with TRBJ1-3, with 11 bases identical to TRBD1. With V trimmed by 4 bases and J by 0 bases, 9 bases remained unmatched. The CDR3 sequence is 18 residues long. Germline V CDR1 and CDR2: SGHKS, YYEKEE (reference sequence). The CDR3 loop reads CASSPSGQGDPSGNTIYF. The CDR3 coding sequence is TGTGCCAGCAGCCCCTCGGGACAGGGGGATCCCTCTGGAAACACCATATATTTT.

This rearrangement joins TRBV7-9 to TRBJ2-7; 8 nucleotides align to TRBD1. This CDR3 has 16 amino acids. After removal of 3 bases from V and 3 bases from J, the junction contained 10 bases not matched to a gene. The germline CDR1 and CDR2 sequences are SEHNR and FQNEAQ (reference sequence). CDR3 nucleotides: TGTGCCAGCAGCTTGGCCCCAGGGGGCGTTATCTACGAGCAGTACTTC. Encoded protein: CASSLAPGGVIYEQYF.

The CDR3 DNA reads TGTGCCAGCAGCGTTCAAGGCAGACAAGAGACCCAGTACTTC. Its translation is CASSVQGRQETQYF. The chain carries TRBV9 and TRBJ2-5; D is unresolved. The CDR3 consists of 14 residues. From germline, CDR1 is SGDLS and CDR2 YYNGEE. V lost 2 bases to trimming and J lost 2 bases, with 10 bases between them.

This chain uses TRBV5-1 with TRBJ1-1; weak D call: TRBD1 (6 bases). The CDR3 extends over 16 amino acids. V was clipped by 0 bases and J by 3 bases, with 15 bases between them. CDR1 is SGHRS and CDR2 is YFSETQ in the germline V gene. The CDR3 is CASSLVGGPEDTEAFF. The CDR3 DNA is TGCGCCAGCAGCTTGGTGGGGGGGCCCGAGGACACTGAAGCTTTCTTT.

The chain couples TRBV7-2 to TRBJ2-7, with 11 bases lining up with TRBD2. The CDR3 length is 14 residues. Germline values: CDR1 SGHTA, CDR2 FQGNSA. Trimming took 3 bases from V and 3 from J; bases not matched to a gene: 1. CDR3 coding DNA: TGTGCCAGCAGCTTGACTAGCGGGAACTACGAGCAGTACTTC. Protein product: CASSLTSGNYEQYF.

The V call is TRBV5-5, the J call TRBJ1-5; D may be TRBD1 (6 bases). V was cut by 1 base and J by 9 bases, with 14 bases left in between. This CDR3 is built from 14 residues. Germline V gene lookup returns CDR1 SGHKS and CDR2 YYEKEE (reference sequence). The CDR3 is CASSLLGGNGPQHF. The CDR3 coding sequence is TGTGCCAGCAGCTTGTTAGGGGGGAATGGGCCCCAGCATTTT.

This chain joins TRBV6-5 and TRBJ1-2; a possible D gene is TRBD1 (5 bases). Germline V lookup: CDR1 MNHEY, CDR2 SVGAGI. CDR3 length: 11 amino acids. V gave up 2 bases and J gave up 8 bases, with 6 bases separating them. CDR3: CASSYRGGYTF. Here the CDR3 DNA reads TGTGCCAGCAGTTACAGGGGAGGCTACACCTTC.

The chain recombines TRBV12-5 with TRBJ2-5, with 13 bases aligning to TRBD2. The junction had 3 bases not matched to a gene; V was cut back by 6 bases and J by 2 bases. Germline CDR1 LGHNT, CDR2 FRNRAP. The CDR3 covers 15 residues. For the CDR3, the DNA is TGTGCTAGTGGGACACTAGCGGGAGGGCAAGAGACCCAGTACTTC. It codes for CASGTLAGGQETQYF.

This clone was recorded a few times. The chain uses TRBV13 and TRBJ2-5; 12 nucleotides line up with TRBD2. The CDR3 has 15 residues. V trimming: 0 bases; J trimming: 4 bases; junction bases outside the gene matches: 0. Per the germline V gene, CDR1 is PRHDT and CDR2 is FYEKMQ (reference sequence). CDR3 sequence reads: CASSLGTSGGETQYF. Here the CDR3 DNA reads TGTGCCAGCAGCTTAGGGACTAGCGGGGGAGAGACCCAGTACTTC.

The count of this clone is one. The genes are TRBV7-9 and TRBJ2-1; D remains unclear. Germline assignment: CDR1 SEHNR and CDR2 FQNEAQ (reference sequence). CDR3 size: 12 residues. Trimming removed 5 bases at V and 9 bases at J, with 11 bases between. CDR3 loop: CASSLNPAEQFF. For the CDR3, the DNA is TGTGCCAGCAGCCTAAATCCCGCTGAGCAGTTCTTC.

The chain employs TRBV9 and TRBJ2-3, with a tentative D call TRBD2 (5 bases). Per germline, CDR1 SGDLS and CDR2 YYNGEE. V was clipped by 10 bases and J by 3 bases, with 12 bases between them. CDR3 length: 12 residues. The CDR3: CASRGGTDTQYF. The CDR3 nucleotides read TGTGCCTCCCGGGGTGGGACAGATACGCAGTATTTT.

The chain combines TRBV7-6 with TRBJ2-2, with a weak D call TRBD2 (6 bases). V was clipped by 1 base and J by 0 bases, with 15 bases between them. CDR3 size: 18 residues. The germline CDR1 and CDR2 sequences are SGHVS and FNYEAQ. The CDR3 loop reads CASSLEVWASANTGELFF. For the CDR3, the DNA is TGTGCCAGCAGCTTAGAGGTTTGGGCTAGCGCGAACACCGGGGAGCTGTTTTTT.

The chain combines TRBV28 with TRBJ2-7; D gene ambiguous. The germline gives CDR1 MDHEN, CDR2 SYDVKM. The V end was cut by 3 bases, the J end by 0 bases, with 6 bases between. The CDR3 is made up of 13 amino acids. This chain's CDR3 is CASSFHSSYEQYF. CDR3 sequence (DNA): TGTGCCAGCAGTTTCCACTCCTCCTACGAGCAGTACTTC. Filled out from reference TRBV28 and TRBJ2-7, the complete variable domain reads DVKVTQSSRYLVKRTGEKVFLECVQDMDHENMFWYRQDPGLGLRLIYFSYDVKMKEKGDIPEGYSVSREKKERFSLILESASTNQTSMYLCASSFHSSYEQYFGPGTRLTVT.

V and J are TRBV5-1 and TRBJ2-2; TRBD2 agrees at 7 bases. CDR3 length equals 17 residues. Per the germline V gene, CDR1 is SGHRS and CDR2 is YFSETQ. The trim removed 4 bases at V and 4 bases at J, leaving 13 bases unmatched. CDR3 nucleotide sequence: TGCGCCAGCAGCCTCGTTGGGGGAGGGACGACCACCGGGGAGCTGTTTTTT. Translating gives CASSLVGGGTTTGELFF.

CDR3 sequence (DNA): TGTGCCAGCAGCCCCCAGGTTGACTTTACGGGGACCCAGTACTTC. Residues: CASSPQVDFTGTQYF. This sequence joins TRBV7-9 and TRBJ2-5, with D unclear. Germline CDR1 reads SEHNR; CDR2 reads FQNEAQ (reference sequence). V was shortened by 5 bases and J by 7 bases, with 20 bases between the two germline ends. CDR3 size: 15 residues.

The rearrangement uses TRBV11-3 and TRBJ2-3; TRBD2 matches at 7 bases. V gave up 1 base and J gave up 6 bases; unmatched junction bases: 4. The germline V gene encodes CDR1 SGHNT and CDR2 YENEEA. CDR3 size: 14 residues. CDR3 residues: CASSLGGSRDTQYF. The DNA for the CDR3 is TGTGCCAGCAGCTTAGGCGGGAGCCGGGATACGCAGTATTTT.

The V gene is TRBV29-1, the J gene TRBJ2-1; tentatively, D is TRBD2 (5 bases). Germline-derived CDR1 and CDR2 are SQVTM and ANQGSEA. CDR3 length equals 14 residues. V lost 4 bases, J lost 2 bases, and 12 bases lay in between. As DNA, the CDR3 is TGCAGCGTTGTATCCGGGGATACCTACAATGAGCAGTTCTTC. Amino acid sequence: CSVVSGDTYNEQFF.

The gene calls are TRBV11-3 and TRBJ2-3; D unclear. CDR3 length equals 14 residues. Per germline, CDR1 SGHNT and CDR2 YENEEA. Trimming pared 6 bases from V and 0 bases from J, leaving 10 bases between. The CDR3 sequence: CASSASASTDTQYF. Here the CDR3 DNA reads TGTGCCAGCAGTGCGTCGGCTAGCACAGATACGCAGTATTTT. Complete variable domain (other parts from reference TRBV11-3 and TRBJ2-3): EAGVVQSPRYKIIEKKQPVAFWCNPISGHNTLYWYLQNLGQGPELLIRYENEEAVDDSQLPKDRFSAERLKGVDSTLKIQPAELGDSAVYLCASSASASTDTQYFGPGTRLTVL.

The chain links TRBV27 to TRBJ2-7, with 13 bases identical to TRBD2. Germline V gene data show CDR1 as MNHEY and CDR2 as SMNVEV (reference sequence). The CDR3 is made up of 18 amino acids. V was clipped by 5 bases and J by 5 bases; unmatched bases: 15. This chain's CDR3 is CASSPYPTGLAGANEQYF. In DNA form, the CDR3 reads TGTGCCAGCAGTCCATACCCCACTGGACTAGCGGGAGCAAACGAGCAGTACTTC.

The V and J genes are TRBV4-1 and TRBJ1-1; tentative D call: TRBD1 (5 bases). This CDR3 is built from 15 residues. The germline V gene encodes CDR1 MGHRA and CDR2 YSYEKL. Trimming pared 0 bases from V and 4 bases from J, leaving 12 bases between. The CDR3 DNA reads as TGCGCCAGCAGCCAAGATTTGAGGGGTGGCACTGAAGCTTTCTTT. Protein product: CASSQDLRGGTEAFF.

The rearrangement joins TRBV11-2 to TRBJ2-5; 7 bases agree with TRBD1. Germline V lookup: CDR1 SGHAT, CDR2 FQNNGV. The CDR3 contains 12 residues. Unmatched junction bases numbered 2, after V lost 5 bases and J lost 5 bases. This CDR3 reads CASSLTGETQYF. In DNA, the CDR3 is TGTGCCAGCAGCCTGACAGGGGAGACCCAGTACTTC. The full variable domain, in which reference TRBV11-2 and TRBJ2-5 provide the parts outside the CDR3, is EAGVAQSPRYKIIEKRQSVAFWCNPISGHATLYWYQQILGQGPKLLIQFQNNGVVDDSQLPKDRFSAERLKGVDSTLKIQPAKLEDSAVYLCASSLTGETQYFGPGTRLLVL.

The chain joins TRBV10-3 to TRBJ1-1; D may be TRBD1 (6 bases). Trimming cost V 2 bases and J 6 bases, with 13 bases left between them. The CDR3 length is 14 residues. The germline gives CDR1 ENHRY, CDR2 SYGVKD. In DNA form, the CDR3 reads TGTGCCATCAGTGAGACCCGGGACAACGCTGAAGCTTTCTTT. Translation gives CAISETRDNAEAFF.

V usage is TRBV25-1 and J usage is TRBJ1-2; 7 positions match TRBD1. Germline-derived CDR1 and CDR2 are MGHDK and SYGVNS. V dropped 0 bases and J dropped 8; count of bases not matched to a gene: 12. The CDR3 extends over 16 amino acids. CDR3 nucleotide sequence: TGTGCCAGCAGTGAATATTCCAGAGACAGGGTAAAAGGCTACACCTTC. Translating gives CASSEYSRDRVKGYTF.

The chain has TRBV7-3 and TRBJ2-2; D might be TRBD1 (6 bases). V lost 3 bases, J lost 6 bases, and 14 bases lay in between. CDR1 is SGHTA and CDR2 is FQGTGA in the germline V gene. The CDR3 spans 15 residues. The CDR3 bases are TGTGCCAGCAGCTTTACAGGGAATCGAGCCGGGGAGCTGTTTTTT. Its protein product is CASSFTGNRAGELFF.

This clone was seen once. The chain employs TRBV6-6 and TRBJ1-2; D unclear. Trimming removed 4 bases at V and 0 bases at J, with 9 bases between. Germline V gives CDR1 MNHNY, CDR2 SVGAGI (reference sequence). CDR3 length: 14 amino acids. CDR3 nucleotides: TGTGCCAGCAGTTCAAGGGATACTAACTATGGCTACACCTTC. Translation: CASSSRDTNYGYTF.